These T cell receptor beta chains were read from a single sample in a study of shared clonotypes between healthy human individuals. Profiled with immunoSEQ multiplex PCR; TCRdb holds only in-frame clones, not every one. The sample yields almost 700,000 clones, about 90% seen once. The specimen was naive CD8+ T cells sorted from blood. The receptors stem from a man aged 25-40 years in good health. Each CDR3 is given with its conserved first and last residue. Fields, in order: V gene, D gene, J gene, clone size, CDR3 protein, CDR3 DNA. D genes are given only for firm matches. Clone sizes are given selectively: once, few, many, or a class where the clone is expanded.

TRBV7-6	NA	TRBJ1-5	NA	CASSPWADREGGQPQHF	TGTGCCAGCAGCCCATGGGCGGACCGCGAAGGGGGACAGCCCCAGCATTTT
TRBV7-8	NA	TRBJ2-7	NA	CASSPLGGYLTYEQYF	TGTGCCAGCAGCCCCCTTGGAGGGTACCTTACTTACGAGCAGTACTTC
TRBV4-2	NA	TRBJ2-1	once	CASSPLPSLTTSYNEQFF	TGTGCCAGCAGCCCACTTCCTTCTTTAACCACCTCCTACAATGAGCAGTTCTTC
TRBV19	NA	TRBJ2-5	NA	CASSPSLQYGIETQYF	TGTGCCAGTAGTCCGTCCCTTCAGTACGGCATAGAGACCCAGTACTTC
TRBV29-1	NA	TRBJ2-7	NA	CSANRDYEQYF	TGCAGCGCCAACAGGGACTACGAGCAGTACTTC
TRBV27	TRBD2	TRBJ2-3	NA	CASSFAGGRGDTQYF	TGTGCCAGCAGTTTTGCGGGAGGGCGGGGAGATACGCAGTATTTT
TRBV5-1	NA	TRBJ2-7	NA	CASSLAMGAFYEQYF	TGCGCCAGCAGCTTGGCCATGGGGGCGTTCTACGAGCAGTACTTC
TRBV27	TRBD1	TRBJ2-5	NA	CASSLSPGQGYQETQYF	TGTGCCAGCAGTTTATCCCCCGGACAGGGGTACCAAGAGACCCAGTACTTC
TRBV19	TRBD1	TRBJ1-5	NA	CASRPDRGQRNQPQHF	TGTGCCAGTAGACCGGACAGGGGGCAGCGCAATCAGCCCCAGCATTTT
TRBV27	NA	TRBJ1-2	NA	CASFGRASYGYTF	TGTGCCAGCTTCGGCAGGGCTAGCTATGGCTACACCTTC
TRBV15	NA	TRBJ2-7	NA	CATSRDRDSDYEQYF	TGTGCCACCAGCAGAGATCGGGACTCCGACTACGAGCAGTACTTC
TRBV4-1	TRBD1	TRBJ1-1	NA	CASTDREWSRTEAFF	TGCGCCAGCACGGACAGGGAGTGGTCGCGCACTGAAGCTTTCTTT
TRBV28	TRBD1	TRBJ2-5	NA	CASKGTGETQYF	TGTGCCAGCAAGGGGACAGGAGAGACCCAGTACTTC
TRBV11-2	NA	TRBJ2-3	NA	CASRGSPGTDTQYF	TGTGCCAGCAGAGGATCCCCAGGGACAGATACGCAGTATTTT
TRBV7-9	NA	TRBJ2-7	NA	CASSPRLGLSYEQYF	TGTGCCAGCAGCCCCCGGTTGGGACTGTCCTACGAGCAGTACTTC
TRBV27	TRBD2	TRBJ2-7	once	CASSLGTSGIYEQYF	TGTGCCAGCAGTTTGGGGACTAGCGGGATCTACGAGCAGTACTTC
TRBV28	NA	TRBJ2-7	NA	CASSLMGVVYEQYF	TGTGCCAGCAGTTTAATGGGGGTCGTTTACGAGCAGTACTTC
TRBV7-9	NA	TRBJ2-1	NA	CASSRTYNEQFF	TGTGCCAGCAGCCGCACATACAATGAGCAGTTCTTC
TRBV5-5	NA	TRBJ2-7	NA	CASSLAGPQEVSYEHQEF	TGTGCCAGCAGCTTGGCGGGTCCACAGGAGGTATCCTACGAGCACCAAGAGTTC
TRBV14	NA	TRBJ2-7	NA	CASSQGRPRDNHYEQYF	TGTGCCAGCAGCCAAGGAAGGCCCCGGGACAACCACTACGAGCAGTACTTC
TRBV7-9	TRBD2	TRBJ2-5	once	CASSFPGRGETQYF	TGTGCCAGCAGCTTCCCGGGGAGGGGAGAGACCCAGTACTTC
TRBV2	NA	TRBJ2-7	few	CASSDWRAIDYEQYF	TGTGCCAGCAGTGATTGGAGGGCAATAGACTACGAGCAGTACTTC
TRBV5-8	TRBD2	TRBJ2-1	few	CASSTIAGGRNNEQFF	TGTGCCAGCAGCACAATAGCGGGAGGGCGAAATAATGAGCAGTTCTTC
TRBV19	NA	TRBJ2-7	NA	CASSMPLREQYF	TGTGCCAGTAGTATGCCGTTGCGCGAGCAGTACTTC
TRBV11-2	NA	TRBJ2-5	NA	CASSSSYWGETQYF	TGTGCCAGCAGCTCGTCTTACTGGGGGGAGACCCAGTACTTC
TRBV4-2	TRBD2	TRBJ2-1	NA	CASSSTSGNSYNEQFF	TGTGCCAGCAGCTCAACTAGCGGGAACTCCTACAATGAGCAGTTCTTC
TRBV13	NA	TRBJ2-7	NA	CASSLGVSYEQYF	TGTGCCAGCAGCTTAGGGGTCTCCTACGAGCAGTACTTC
TRBV6-6	NA	TRBJ2-2	NA	CASSYLTGNTGELFF	TGTGCCAGCAGTTACCTTACAGGGAACACCGGGGAGCTGTTTTTT
TRBV27	NA	TRBJ2-5	NA	CASRGGRETQYF	TGTGCCAGCAGGGGGGGTAGAGAGACCCAGTACTTC
TRBV28	TRBD2	TRBJ2-7	NA	CASSSITSGAYEQYF	TGTGCCAGCAGTAGTATCACTAGCGGGGCCTACGAGCAGTACTTC
TRBV7-9	TRBD2	TRBJ2-1	NA	CASTSTSGYGSEQFF	TGTGCCAGCACCTCGACTAGCGGGTACGGGAGTGAGCAGTTCTTC
TRBV28	NA	TRBJ1-2	NA	CASSSTPGRANYGYTF	TGTGCCAGCAGTTCAACACCCGGCCGAGCTAACTATGGCTACACCTTC